This T cell receptor (beta chain) was recovered during a study of cytomegalovirus exposure and HLA in healthy donors. The CDR3 consists of 15 residues. The V segment lost 6 bases and the J segment 1 base; nucleotides outside the gene matches: 3. Germline V gives CDR1 KGHSH, CDR2 LQKENI. Vbeta (60) and Jbeta (13) primers were used in the PCR. Per the original methods: Among the unique TCR beta chains that a later analysis counted, about 84 million in all, roughly 11 million were shared. TCRdb's copy holds only in-frame clones and misses some; the assay was immunoSEQ multiplex PCR. The DNA was the basis for D and trimming; V, J and clone size are from that table. The data hold roughly 130,000 clones, with over 60% observed a single time. Turning to this clone: No antigen is known for it.

Whole-study results and caveats: Immune exposure information comprised only CMV serostatus.

Healthy bone marrow donors made up the donors. This TCR was sampled from a human donor in good health. Sequenced: PBMCs. The chain couples TRBV18 to TRBJ2-3, with 11 nucleotides matching TRBD2. The DNA for the CDR3 is TGTGCCAGCTCGTCGACTAGCGGGGGCACAGATACGCAGTATTTT. Translation gives CASSSTSGGTDTQYF.